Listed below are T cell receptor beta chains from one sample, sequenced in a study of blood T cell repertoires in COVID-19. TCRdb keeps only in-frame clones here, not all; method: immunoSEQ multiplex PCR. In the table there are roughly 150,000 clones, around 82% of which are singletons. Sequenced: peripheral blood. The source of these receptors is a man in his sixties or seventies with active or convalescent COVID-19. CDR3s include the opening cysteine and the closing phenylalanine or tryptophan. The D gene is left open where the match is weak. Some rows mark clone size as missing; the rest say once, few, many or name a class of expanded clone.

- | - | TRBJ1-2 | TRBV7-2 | TGTGCCAGCAGCTTAGTGCAGGTCAGGCAGAACTATGGCTACACCTTC | CASSLVQVRQNYGYTF
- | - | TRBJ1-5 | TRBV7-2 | TGTGCCAGCAGCCCCCGGCCGGGTAATCAGCCCCAGCATTTT | CASSPRPGNQPQHF
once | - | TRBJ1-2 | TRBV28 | TGTGCCAGCAGTTTGCCTCCCGGGGGCTACACCTTC | CASSLPPGGYTF
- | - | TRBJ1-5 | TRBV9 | TGTGCCAGCAGCCTGGGGAGGGGTAACAATCAGCCCCAGCATTTT | CASSLGRGNNQPQHF
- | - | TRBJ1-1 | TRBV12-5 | TGTGCTAGTGGTTTAGGATGGCAGGGTAACACTGAAGCTTTCTTT | CASGLGWQGNTEAFF
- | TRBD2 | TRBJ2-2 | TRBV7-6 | TGTGCCAGCAGCTTAGACTCGGAGCGGGGGGAGTTCGGGGAGCTGTTTTTT | CASSLDSERGEFGELFF
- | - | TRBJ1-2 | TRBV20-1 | TGCAGTGCTAGAGATCCCGGGTTACCCTTC | CSARDPGLPF
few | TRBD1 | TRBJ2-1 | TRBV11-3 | TGTGCCAGCAGCCTGGGACAGGGTGATGAGCAGTTCTTC | CASSLGQGDEQFF
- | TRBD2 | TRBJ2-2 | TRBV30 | TGTGCCTGGAGTACGACTAGCGGAGTAAACACCGGGGAGCTGTTTTTT | CAWSTTSGVNTGELFF
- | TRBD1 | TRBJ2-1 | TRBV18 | TGTGCCAGCTCAGCGGAAACAACCGGGACAGGGATCAATGAGCAGTTCTTC | CASSAETTGTGINEQFF
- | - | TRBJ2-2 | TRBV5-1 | TGCGCCAGCACGAGAGTCCCCTCCGGGGAGCTGTTTTTT | CASTRVPSGELFF
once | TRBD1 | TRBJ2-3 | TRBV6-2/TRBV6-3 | TGTGCCAGCAGTTACCCCTCGGGACAGGGGGCAGATACGCAGTATTTT | CASSYPSGQGADTQYF
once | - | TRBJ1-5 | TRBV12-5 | TGTGCTAGTGGACAGAATCAGCCCCAGCATTTT | CASGQNQPQHF
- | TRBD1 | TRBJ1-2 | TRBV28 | TGTGCCAGCAGACTACCGGGACAGGGGTACTATGGCTACACCTTC | CASRLPGQGYYGYTF
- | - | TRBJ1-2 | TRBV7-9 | TGTGCCACCCGCGGGGTTTATGGCTACACCTTC | CATRGVYGYTF
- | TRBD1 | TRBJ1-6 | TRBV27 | TGTGCCAGCAGTCCCGGACAGGGATGGGATTCACCCCTCCACTTT | CASSPGQGWDSPLHF
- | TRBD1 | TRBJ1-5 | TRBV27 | TGTGCCAGCAGTTACCAGGGGGGACAGCCCCAGCATTTT | CASSYQGGQPQHF
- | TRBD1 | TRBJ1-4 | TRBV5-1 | TGCGCCAGCAGCCCGGACAGGGGGCACGAAAAACTGTTTTTT | CASSPDRGHEKLFF
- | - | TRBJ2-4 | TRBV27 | TGTGCCAGCAGGGGACTCCGGGGCCCTTTAGCCAAAAACATTCAGTACTTC | CASRGLRGPLAKNIQYF
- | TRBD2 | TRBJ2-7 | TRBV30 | TGTGCCTGGAGATATAGCGGGAGGGCCTCCTACGAGCAGTACTTC | CAWRYSGRASYEQYF